This T cell receptor beta chain was documented in a study of PD-L1 blockade in urothelial cancer. As for the study in general: The authors examined blood 3 weeks (second dose) and 6 weeks after treatment start.

The time point here: pretreatment peripheral blood. Patients in the study were battling locally advanced or metastatic urothelial carcinoma. Sample contribution per patient ranged from 1 to 8, covering pretreatment and on-treatment. Deletions cut 3 bases from V and 5 bases from J, with 9 bases between. The CDR3 has 12 residues. Germline-derived CDR1 and CDR2 are SGDLS and YYNGEE. Libraries were prepared by immunoSEQ multiplex PCR; TCRdb keeps only in-frame clonotypes and omits some of them. The sample consists of 75,000 to 95,000 clones, over 80% of them appearing once. The sequence came from a man in his forties with urothelial cancer. The V call is TRBV9, the J call TRBJ2-7; no firm D call. Sequences were derived from PBMCs, sampled around atezolizumab (anti-PD-L1) treatment. The CDR3 here is CASSARDNEQYF. DNA for the CDR3: TGTGCCAGCAGCGCCCGAGACAACGAGCAGTACTTC.